Following are 2 T cell receptor beta chains from one sample sequenced in a study of CD8+ T cells in alopecia areata. Following RNA extraction, reverse transcription yielded cDNA that acted as the sequencing template. Method: immunoSEQ multiplex PCR; TCRdb's copy keeps in-frame clones and lacks some. The sample lists 200,000 to 250,000 clones, about 53% occurring once. Here the sequenced sample was CD4+ T cells sorted from blood, taken at week 0. These receptor sequences come from a human donor with alopecia areata.

This clone turned up a few times. V is TRBV7-2 and J is TRBJ2-3, with 9 bases lining up with TRBD2. V dropped 0 bases and J dropped 5; count of bases not matched to a gene: 6. CDR1 and CDR2 (germline): SGHTA, FQGNSA. The CDR3 length is 16 residues. This CDR3 reads CASSLAVAGAGDTQYF. CDR3 sequence (DNA): TGTGCCAGCAGCTTAGCGGTAGCGGGAGCAGGAGATACGCAGTATTTT. Complete variable domain (other parts from reference TRBV7-2 and TRBJ2-3): GAGVSQSPSNKVTEKGKDVELRCDPISGHTALYWYRQSLGQGLEFLIYFQGNSAPDKSGLPSDRFSAERTGGSVSTLTIQRTQQEDSAVYLCASSLAVAGAGDTQYFGPGTRLTVL.

V usage is TRBV5-4 and J usage is TRBJ2-3, with a tentative D call TRBD2 (6 bases). Trimming cost V 4 bases and J 8 bases, with 26 bases left between them. The CDR3 loop spans 17 amino acids. Germline V lookup: CDR1 SGHNT, CDR2 YYREEE (reference sequence). In DNA form, the CDR3 reads TGTGCCAGCAGCACCGGGACTGGCAGTGGAGCATCAGTTACGCAGTATTTT. Encoded protein: CASSTGTGSGASVTQYF.